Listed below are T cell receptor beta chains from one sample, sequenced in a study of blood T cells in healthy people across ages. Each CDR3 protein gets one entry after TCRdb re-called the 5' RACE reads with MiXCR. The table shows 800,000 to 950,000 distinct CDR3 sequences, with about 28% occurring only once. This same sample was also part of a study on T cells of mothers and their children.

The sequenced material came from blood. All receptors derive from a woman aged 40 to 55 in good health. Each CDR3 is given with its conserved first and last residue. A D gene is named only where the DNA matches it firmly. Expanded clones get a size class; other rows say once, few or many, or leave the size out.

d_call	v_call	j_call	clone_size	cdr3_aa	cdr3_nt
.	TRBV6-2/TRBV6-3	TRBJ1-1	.	CVSSDGGHTNTEAFF	TGTGTCAGCAGTGATGGGGGACATACGAACACTGAAGCTTTCTTT
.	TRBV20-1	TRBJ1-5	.	CSARDGGSILSNQPQHF	TGCAGTGCCCGGGACGGCGGGTCTATACTTAGTAATCAGCCCCAGCATTTT
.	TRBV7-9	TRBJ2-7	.	CAAAGLPPYEQYF	TGTGCAGCCGCGGGCTTACCGCCCTACGAGCAGTACTTC
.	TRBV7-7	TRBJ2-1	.	CANSSTGEAKQFF	TGTGCTAACAGCTCAACGGGAGAAGCCAAGCAGTTCTTC
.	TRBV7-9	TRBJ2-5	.	CASSARGVGKETQYF	TGTGCCAGCAGCGCCAGGGGAGTCGGGAAAGAGACCCAGTACTTC
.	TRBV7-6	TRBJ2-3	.	CASSIDRLGTDTQYF	TGTGCCAGCAGCATAGACAGATTGGGCACAGATACGCAGTATTTT
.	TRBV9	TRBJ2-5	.	CASSPGPDLETQYF	TGTGCCAGCAGCCCAGGACCTGACTTGGAGACCCAGTACTTC
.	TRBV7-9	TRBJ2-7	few	CASSKTPGDLTYEQYF	TGTGCCAGCAGTAAAACCCCCGGTGATCTCACCTACGAGCAGTACTTC
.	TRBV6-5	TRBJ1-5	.	CASSYAANQPQHF	TGTGCCAGCAGTTACGCCGCAAATCAGCCCCAGCATTTT
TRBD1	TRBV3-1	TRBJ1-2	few	CASSPAARLIGQGPYNYGYTF	TGTGCCAGCAGCCCCGCGGCCCGGCTAATTGGACAGGGCCCCTATAACTATGGCTACACCTTC
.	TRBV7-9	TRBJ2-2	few	CASSLGGAMNTGELFF	TGTGCCAGCAGCTTAGGGGGGGCGATGAACACCGGGGAGCTGTTTTTT
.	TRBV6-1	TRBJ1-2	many	CASSRAGNYGYTF	TGTGCCAGCAGCCGCGCAGGGAACTATGGCTACACCTTC
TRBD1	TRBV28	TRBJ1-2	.	CAIRDRKTNYGYTF	TGTGCCATACGGGACAGAAAGACTAACTATGGCTACACCTTC
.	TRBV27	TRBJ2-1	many	CASSLQFSDEQFF	TGTGCCAGCAGTTTACAATTTAGCGATGAGCAGTTCTTC
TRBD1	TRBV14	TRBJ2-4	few	CASSRGQGAIYNEQYF	TGTGCCAGCAGCCGGGGTCAGGGGGCTATCTACAATGAGCAGTACTTC
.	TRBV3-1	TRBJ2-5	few	CASSNGWGSQETQYF	TGTGCCAGCAGCAACGGTTGGGGATCCCAAGAGACCCAGTACTTC
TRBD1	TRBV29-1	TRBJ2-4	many	CSVSGGTNIQYF	TGCAGCGTGTCAGGGGGCACAAACATTCAGTACTTC
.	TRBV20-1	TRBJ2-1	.	CSASTSGTIENEQFF	TGCAGTGCTTCAACTTCCGGGACAATAGAAAATGAGCAGTTCTTC
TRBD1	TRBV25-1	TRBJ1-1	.	CASSKAGTGNTEAFF	TGTGCCAGCAGTAAGGCCGGGACAGGGAACACTGAAGCTTTCTTT
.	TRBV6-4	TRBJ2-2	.	CASSDSGGNTGELFF	TGTGCCAGCAGTGACTCTGGGGGGAACACCGGGGAGCTGTTTTTT
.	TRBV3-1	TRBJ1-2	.	CASSHPLNYGYTF	TGTGCCAGCTCCCACCCGCTTAACTATGGCTACACCTTC
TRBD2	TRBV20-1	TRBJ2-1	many	CSASVGTRQYNEQFF	TGCAGTGCTAGTGTCGGGACTAGGCAATACAATGAGCAGTTCTTC
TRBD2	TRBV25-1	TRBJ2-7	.	CASSESLAGGREQYF	TGTGCCAGCAGTGAAAGTCTAGCGGGGGGCCGCGAGCAGTACTTC
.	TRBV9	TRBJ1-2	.	CASSAEVGNYGYTF	TGTGCCAGCAGCGCCGAGGTCGGAAACTATGGCTACACCTTC
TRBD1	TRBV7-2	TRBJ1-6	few	CASSLGQGSSPLHF	TGTGCCAGCAGCTTAGGACAGGGTAGTTCACCCCTCCACTTT
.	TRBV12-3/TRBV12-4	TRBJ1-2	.	CASTAAGQLNYGYTF	TGTGCCAGCACTGCGGCGGGGCAGCTAAACTATGGCTACACCTTC
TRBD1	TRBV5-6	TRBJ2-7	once	CASSRGQGPHEQHF	TGTGCCAGCAGCCGCGGACAGGGTCCCCACGAGCAGCACTTC
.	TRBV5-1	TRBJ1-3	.	CVSSEGLYGNTIYF	TGCGTCAGCAGCGAGGGCTTATACGGAAACACCATATATTTT
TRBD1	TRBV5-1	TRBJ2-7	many	CASSLQGQVIYEQYF	TGCGCCAGCAGCTTGCAGGGACAGGTTATCTACGAGCAGTACTTC
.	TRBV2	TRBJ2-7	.	CASSSPSPFSYEQYF	TGTGCCAGCAGTTCACCTTCACCGTTTTCCTACGAGCAGTACTTC
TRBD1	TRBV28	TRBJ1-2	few	CASRPIDRGLHGYTF	TGTGCCAGCAGACCAATAGACAGGGGGCTCCATGGCTACACCTTC
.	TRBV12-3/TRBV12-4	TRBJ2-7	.	CASRPGCHEQYF	TGTGCCAGCAGGCCAGGGTGCCACGAGCAGTACTTC
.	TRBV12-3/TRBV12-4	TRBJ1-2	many	CASSFYRESGYTF	TGTGCCAGCAGTTTCTACAGGGAGTCTGGCTACACCTTC
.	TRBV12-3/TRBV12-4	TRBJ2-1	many	CASSPPLIEQFF	TGTGCCAGCAGTCCACCCCTTATTGAGCAGTTCTTC
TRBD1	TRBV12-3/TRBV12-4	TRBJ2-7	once	CASRGDRGPEQYF	TGTGCCAGCAGGGGAGACAGGGGGCCCGAGCAGTACTTC
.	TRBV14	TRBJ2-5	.	CASSPIGTAQYF	TGTGCCAGCAGCCCGATAGGGACGGCCCAGTACTTC
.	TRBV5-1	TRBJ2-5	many	CASSLEGWETQYF	TGTGCCAGCAGCTTGGAGGGATGGGAGACCCAGTACTTC
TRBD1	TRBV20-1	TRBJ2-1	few	CSALRDRAAGEQFF	TGCAGTGCCCTTCGGGACAGGGCGGCTGGTGAGCAGTTCTTC
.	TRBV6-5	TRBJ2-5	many	CASSPPQGREQYF	TGTGCCAGCAGCCCCCCACAGGGTAGGGAGCAGTACTTC